The text below deals with one T cell receptor (beta chain). No antigen is known for it. These data belong to a study of OX40 agonist ivuxolimab in advanced cancers. General observations from the study: Those patients achieving a partial response at 0.1-3.0 mg/kg showed among the lowest clonal expansion. Averaging showed that CD8+ T cells had more expanded clones than CD4+ did. The antigens recognized by the expanded peripheral T cells, that is their antigen specificity, were not determined.

The germline CDR1 and CDR2 sequences are SGHNT and YYREEE (reference sequence). The CDR3 covers 15 residues. Between the trimmed V and J ends, which lost 0 bases and 5 bases, there was a span of 11 bases. Profiled with immunoSEQ multiplex PCR; TCRdb holds only in-frame clones, not every one. Of tens of thousands of clones in the sample, approximately 90% were seen once. The sequenced sample was CD4+ or CD8+ T cells sorted from blood, obtained in a trial of the OX40 agonist ivuxolimab. The gene calls are TRBV5-4 and TRBJ2-2; D uncertain. The TCR originated in an adult with an advanced solid tumor such as melanoma, head and neck, liver or kidney cancer. The DNA for the CDR3 is TGTGCCAGCAGCTTGGTCTCAGGCGGTACCGGGGAGCTGTTTTTT. Protein: CASSLVSGGTGELFF.